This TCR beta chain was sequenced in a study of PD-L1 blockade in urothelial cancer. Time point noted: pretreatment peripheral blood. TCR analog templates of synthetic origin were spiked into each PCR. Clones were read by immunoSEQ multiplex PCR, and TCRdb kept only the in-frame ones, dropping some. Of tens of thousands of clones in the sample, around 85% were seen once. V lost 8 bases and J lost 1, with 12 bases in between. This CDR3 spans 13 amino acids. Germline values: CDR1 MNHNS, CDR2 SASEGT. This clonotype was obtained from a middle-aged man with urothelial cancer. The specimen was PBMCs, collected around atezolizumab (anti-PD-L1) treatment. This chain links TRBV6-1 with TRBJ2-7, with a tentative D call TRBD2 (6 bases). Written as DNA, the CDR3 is TGTGCCAGCCGGGGGACGGATTCCTACGAGCAGTACTTC. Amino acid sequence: CASRGTDSYEQYF.